The 8 T cell receptor beta chains below come from one sample, sequenced in a study of OX40 agonist ivuxolimab in advanced cancers. The method was immunoSEQ multiplex PCR; TCRdb's version includes in-frame clones alone and lacks a portion of them. The sample lists 80,000 or so clones, around 86% occurring once. The input for sequencing was CD4+ or CD8+ T cells sorted from blood, taken in a trial of the OX40 agonist ivuxolimab. The origin of the receptors is an adult with an advanced solid tumor such as melanoma, head and neck, liver or kidney cancer.

This rearrangement joins TRBV7-8 to TRBJ2-3; D tentatively reads TRBD1 or TRBD2 (5 bases each). Germline V gene data show CDR1 as SGHVS and CDR2 as FQNEAQ. V was shortened by 5 bases and J by 2 bases, with 20 bases between the two germline ends. The CDR3 extends over 17 amino acids. This chain's CDR3 is CASSSPGPQSFTDTQYF. The CDR3 nucleotides read TGTGCCAGCAGCAGTCCGGGACCTCAATCCTTCACAGATACGCAGTATTTT. The whole variable domain, filled in from reference TRBV7-8 and TRBJ2-3, reads GAGVSQSPRYKVAKRGQDVALRCDPISGHVSLFWYQQALGQGPEFLTYFQNEAQLDKSGLPSDRFFAERPEGSVSTLKIQRTQQEDSAVYLCASSSPGPQSFTDTQYFGPGTRLTVL.

The genes are TRBV30 and TRBJ2-1, with D perhaps matching TRBD2 (5 bases). Germline values: CDR1 GTSNPN, CDR2 SVGIG (reference sequence). CDR3 size: 11 residues. Trimming removed 5 bases from V and 7 bases from J, with 9 bases in between. In nucleotides, the CDR3 is TGTGCCTGGGGGCGGAGGAATGAGCAGTTCTTC. It is translated as CAWGRRNEQFF.

V and J are TRBV10-3 and TRBJ1-4, with a possible D match to TRBD1 (6 bases). Germline lookup yields CDR1 ENHRY and CDR2 SYGVKD. Trimming left V 3 bases short and J 4 bases short, with 12 bases between. The CDR3 contains 15 residues. As DNA, the CDR3 is TGTGCCATCAGTGACCTAGACAGGAGTAATGAAAAACTGTTTTTT. Translation: CAISDLDRSNEKLFF.

This clone was seen a single time. The chain combines TRBV28 with TRBJ1-2, with 7 bases lining up with TRBD1. Germline lookup yields CDR1 MDHEN and CDR2 SYDVKM. The CDR3 extends over 12 amino acids. J gave up 7 bases and V 10 bases, and 9 bases lay outside the gene matches. CDR3 region: CAIRQGDAGYTF. CDR3 DNA: TGTGCCATTCGGCAGGGGGACGCTGGCTACACCTTC.

J is TRBJ2-7 and V is TRBV6-6; D might be TRBD1 (6 bases). The CDR3 runs 14 residues. V lost 2 bases to trimming and J lost 2 bases, with 10 bases between them. Germline V gene sequence: CDR1 MNHNY, CDR2 SVGAGI (reference sequence). CDR3 bases: TGTGCCAGCAGTTACGCGGCAGGGGCCTACGAGCAGTACTTC. It codes for CASSYAAGAYEQYF.

V and J are TRBV7-2 and TRBJ2-7; D is undetermined. The germline gives CDR1 SGHTA, CDR2 FQGNSA. V shed 4 bases and J shed 3 bases, with 4 bases lying between them. CDR3 length: 11 amino acids. CDR3 nucleotides: TGTGCCAGCAGCTCCCGCTACGAGCAGTACTTC. Protein: CASSSRYEQYF.

The CDR3 loop reads CASSVLTSGGHGDTQYF. The CDR3 DNA is TGTGCCAGCAGCGTTTTGACTAGCGGGGGTCATGGAGATACGCAGTATTTT. J is TRBJ2-3 and V is TRBV9; 12 bases are shared with TRBD2. Germline CDR1 SGDLS, CDR2 YYNGEE. CDR3 length: 17 amino acids. J gave up 5 bases and V 2 bases, and 9 bases lay outside the gene matches.

The V gene is TRBV5-1, the J gene TRBJ1-1, with D uncertain. This CDR3 region has 13 residues. CDR1 and CDR2 from the germline V gene are SGHRS and YFSETQ. With 3 bases removed from V and 5 bases from J, the gap between germline ends came to 11 bases. The CDR3 region has the DNA TGCGCCAGCAGCTCGGAGGTGACAACTGAAGCTTTCTTT. This gives the protein CASSSEVTTEAFF. Complete variable domain (other parts from reference TRBV5-1 and TRBJ1-1): KAGVTQTPRYLIKTRGQQVTLSCSPISGHRSVSWYQQTPGQGLQFLFEYFSETQRNKGNFPGRFSGRQFSNSRSEMNVSTLELGDSALYLCASSSEVTTEAFFGQGTRLTVV.